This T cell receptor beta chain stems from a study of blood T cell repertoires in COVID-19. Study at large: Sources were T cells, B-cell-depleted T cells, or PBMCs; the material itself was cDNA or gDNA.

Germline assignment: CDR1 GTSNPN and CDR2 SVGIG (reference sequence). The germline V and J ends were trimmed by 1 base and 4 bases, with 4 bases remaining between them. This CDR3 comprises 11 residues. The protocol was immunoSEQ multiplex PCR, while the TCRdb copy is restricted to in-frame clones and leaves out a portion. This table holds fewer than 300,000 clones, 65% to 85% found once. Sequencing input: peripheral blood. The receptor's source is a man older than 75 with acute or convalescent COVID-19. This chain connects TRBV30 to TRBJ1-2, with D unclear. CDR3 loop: CAWSDSYGYTF. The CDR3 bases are TGTGCCTGGAGTGACAGCTATGGCTACACCTTC.